The 11 T cell receptor beta chains presented below share a single source sample, sequenced in a study of tumor-infiltrating lymphocytes in primary liver carcinoma. In addition to blood RNA drawn from unsorted whole blood, germline DNA was extracted. The authors made TCR beta cDNA from approximately 500 ng total RNA with a constant-region primer. Construction of TCR beta libraries relied on three successive nested multiplex PCR rounds employing slightly modified ARM-PCR. TRBV1-TRBV30 forward primers and a C-beta reverse primer were used in the first two PCR rounds, which each ran for around 10 cycles. TCRdb reprocessed the multiplex PCR reads via MiXCR and lists one record per CDR3 protein. The sample carries some 320,000 distinct CDR3 sequences, 65% recorded once. The sequenced material came from peripheral blood. The receptors stem from a man between 35 and 55 years old with primary liver carcinoma and hepatitis B virus infection.

About this clonotype itself: A much larger clone differs by one base, so this may be a read error. The V call is TRBV4-2, the J call TRBJ2-7; D uncertain. Germline V gene data show CDR1 as LGHNA and CDR2 as YNFKEQ. The CDR3 length is 14 residues. CDR3 loop: CASSHPTAGHERYF. The CDR3 region has the DNA TGTGCCAGCAGCCACCCTACAGCAGGCCACGAGCGGTACTTC.

Remarks on this clonotype: The conserved phenylalanine or tryptophan normally closing the CDR3 is absent here, so this likely arose from a read error. This rearrangement joins TRBV14 to TRBJ2-7, with D possibly matching TRBD2 (6 bases). The germline V gene has CDR1 SGHDN and CDR2 FVKESK. The CDR3 has 14 amino acids. The CDR3 DNA reads TGTGCCAGCAGCCACGGCGGGACCTCCTTCGAGCAGTACATC. Translation: CASSHGGTSFEQYI.

With respect to this clonotype: This could be a read error, since a much larger clone is one nucleotide away. Because it lacks the conserved phenylalanine or tryptophan at the end, this CDR3 is likely a read error. The chain combines TRBV7-8 with TRBJ1-6; TRBD1 is a possible D gene (5 bases). The CDR3 is 13 residues long. Germline V CDR1 and CDR2: SGHVS, FQNEAQ. The ends were cut back, 5 bases at V and 10 bases at J, with 12 bases in the middle. CDR3 sequence (DNA): TGTGCCAGCAGCCCGCCGGGGGTGTCACCCCTCCACTAT. Translation: CASSPPGVSPLHY.

The chain's CDR3 is CASIRAGGAYTDTQYF. The CDR3 nucleotides read TGTGCCAGCATCCGTGCTGGCGGAGCCTACACAGATACGCAGTATTTT. The chain links TRBV28 to TRBJ2-3, with D unresolved. Germline V gene sequence: CDR1 MDHEN, CDR2 SYDVKM. Trimming cost V 7 bases and J 2 bases, with 19 bases left between them. The CDR3 extends over 16 amino acids.

The chain recombines TRBV1 with TRBJ2-7; TRBD2, the table's D call, lacks a check against the DNA. TRBV1 is recorded as a pseudogene. The CDR3 is 16 amino acids. The CDR3 coding sequence is TGCACCAGCAGCCAACCTCGGGAGCCCAGGACCTACGAGCAGTACTTC. Residues: CTSSQPREPRTYEQYF.

Details on this clonotype: This sequence may be a read error, since a much larger clone differs from it by one base. This chain joins TRBV6-5 and TRBJ2-5; D gene ambiguous. The V end was cut by 4 bases, the J end by 5 bases, with 8 bases between. CDR1 MNHEY and CDR2 SVGAGI come from the germline V gene. The CDR3 runs 12 residues. This CDR3 is CASSSPRETQYF. Here the CDR3 DNA reads TGTGCCAGCAGTTCCCCTAGGGAGACCCAGTACTTC.

The CDR3 DNA follows: TGTGCCAGCGGTTGGCGGGTGAGCACCGGGGAGCTGTTTTTT. Encoded protein: CASGWRVSTGELFF. The rearrangement joins TRBV6-2 or TRBV6-3 to TRBJ2-2; tentatively, D is TRBD2 (5 bases). Germline CDR1 reads MNHEY; CDR2 reads SVGEGT. V was shortened by 8 bases and J by 4 bases, with 14 bases between the two germline ends. This CDR3 contains 14 residues.

Only a few counts were recorded for this clonotype. The chain joins TRBV5-4 to TRBJ1-2; D is undetermined. V was trimmed by 3 bases and J by 4 bases, leaving 10 bases between them. Per germline, CDR1 SGHNT and CDR2 YYREEE (reference sequence). The CDR3 covers 13 residues. CDR3 protein: CASSSDLSYGYTF. CDR3 DNA: TGTGCCAGCAGCTCCGATCTTAGCTATGGCTACACCTTC.

The rearrangement joins TRBV6-1 to TRBJ1-5; D is ambiguous. This CDR3 region has 15 residues. Trimming removed 6 bases at V and 3 bases at J, with 15 bases between. Germline loops: CDR1 MNHNS, CDR2 SASEGT. CDR3 sequence: CASSARRVDNQPQHF. The CDR3 DNA follows: TGTGCCAGCAGCGCCCGGAGAGTGGACAATCAGCCCCAGCATTTT.

Concerning this clonotype itself: A clone one base away is much larger, so this may be a read error. This chain links TRBV12-3 or TRBV12-4 with TRBJ2-1; D is ambiguous. V was trimmed by 3 bases and J by 0 bases, leaving 9 bases between them. This CDR3 has 15 residues. The CDR3 region has the DNA TGTGCCAGCAGTTTGATGATGGGCTCCTACAATGAGCAGTTCTTC. Protein product: CASSLMMGSYNEQFF.

A few counts support this clonotype. This sequence may be a read error, since a much larger clone differs from it by one base. The V and J genes are TRBV29-1 and TRBJ2-2, with D maybe TRBD2 (6 bases). Germline loops: CDR1 SQVTM, CDR2 ANQGSEA. There are 13 residues in the CDR3. CDR3 residues: CSVEEMRGGELLF. DNA for the CDR3: TGCAGCGTTGAGGAGATGAGGGGCGGGGAGCTGCTTTTT.